Below, 24 T cell receptor beta chains from the same sample are listed, as sequenced in a study of cytomegalovirus exposure and HLA in healthy donors. PCR used 60 Vbeta primers and 13 Jbeta primers. Sequencing was performed with immunoSEQ multiplex PCR; in TCRdb, only in-frame clones are kept and a portion is missing. The data contain 160,000 or so clones, roughly 80% of them singletons. Material for sequencing was PBMCs. The receptors shown here come from a man aged 35-49 years in good health and CMV-seronegative.

The chain uses TRBV6-5 and TRBJ2-1; 8 bases agree with TRBD1. The CDR3 extends over 14 amino acids. Germline CDR1 and CDR2: MNHEY and SVGAGI. The V segment lost 1 base and the J segment 9 bases; nucleotides outside the gene matches: 5. CDR3 sequence reads: CASSYLQGVGEQFF. In DNA form, the CDR3 reads TGTGCCAGCAGTTACTTACAGGGGGTCGGTGAGCAGTTCTTC.

V and J are TRBV29-1 and TRBJ2-7, with 10 bases lining up with TRBD1. The germline V gene has CDR1 SQVTM and CDR2 ANQGSEA. This CDR3 spans 13 amino acids. V shed 7 bases and J 3 bases; nucleotides not matched to a gene: 6. CDR3 protein: CSARTGGGYEQYF. In DNA form, the CDR3 reads TGCAGCGCAAGGACAGGGGGGGGCTACGAGCAGTACTTC.

The CDR3 sequence is CASSPRDRQETQYF. The CDR3 DNA reads as TGTGCCAGCAGCCCACGAGACAGGCAAGAGACCCAGTACTTC. This chain joins TRBV5-4 and TRBJ2-5; D possibly corresponds to TRBD1 (6 bases). V was trimmed by 4 bases and J by 2 bases, leaving 12 bases between them. The CDR3 is made up of 14 amino acids. Looked up from germline, CDR1 is SGHNT and CDR2 is YYREEE (reference sequence).

A few counts support this clone. The rearrangement uses TRBV29-1 and TRBJ1-2, with TRBD1 matching 7 bases. Germline CDR1 is SQVTM and CDR2 is ANQGSEA. V lost 7 bases, J lost 3 bases, and 8 bases stayed unmatched. The CDR3 totals 13 residues. The CDR3 DNA is TGCAGCGCCGGTATAGGGGGCCACTATGGCTACACCTTC. Its translation is CSAGIGGHYGYTF.

The CDR3 DNA follows: TGTGCCAGCATTGGGAGCTCCTACGAGCAGTACTTC. It codes for CASIGSSYEQYF. V usage is TRBV28 and J usage is TRBJ2-7; D is possibly TRBD2 (5 bases). Trimming took off 7 bases at V and 0 bases at J, with 7 bases between the two ends. The germline V gene has CDR1 MDHEN and CDR2 SYDVKM. This CDR3 has 12 amino acids.

The rearrangement uses TRBV11-2 and TRBJ1-3; D gene uncertain. The CDR3 is 14 residues long. Per the germline V gene, CDR1 is SGHAT and CDR2 is FQNNGV. V lost 6 bases and J lost 1, with 10 bases in between. The CDR3 region is CASSPQLSGNTIYF. The CDR3 DNA is TGTGCCAGCAGTCCACAGTTGTCTGGAAACACCATATATTTT.

Of note for this clone: The junction and the germline gene differ at one end; a read error may be behind it. The chain uses TRBV7-7 and TRBJ1-1; D not resolved. This CDR3 spans 13 amino acids. The germline CDR1 and CDR2 sequences are SSHAT and FNYEAQ (reference sequence). In DNA form, the CDR3 reads TGTGCTAGCAGCACAGACAAGAACACTGAAGCTTTCTTT. It translates to CASSTDKNTEAFF.

About this clone itself: The junction and the germline gene differ at one end; a read error may be behind it. V and J are TRBV7-7 and TRBJ2-5; D might be TRBD1 (6 bases). There are 15 residues in the CDR3. Germline V gene sequence: CDR1 SSHAT, CDR2 FNYEAQ (reference sequence). CDR3 in amino acids: CASSPGRGFRETQYF. Here the CDR3 DNA reads TGTGCTAGCAGCCCCGGAAGGGGGTTTCGGGAGACCCAGTACTTC.

In this sample, this clone turned up a few times. V usage is TRBV29-1 and J usage is TRBJ2-7; TRBD2 is a possible D gene (6 bases). The ends were cut back, 6 bases at V and 5 bases at J, with 11 bases in the middle. This CDR3 is built from 11 residues. CDR1 and CDR2 (germline): SQVTM, ANQGSEA. CDR3 protein: CSVRWGDEQYF. For the CDR3, the DNA is TGCAGCGTGAGGTGGGGGGACGAGCAGTACTTC.

The V call is TRBV4-1, the J call TRBJ2-7, with 9 bases that match TRBD1. This CDR3 comprises 18 residues. CDR1 and CDR2 (germline): MGHRA, YSYEKL. V was pared by 5 bases and J by 3 bases, with 17 bases of the junction left unmatched. The chain's CDR3 is CASSTRDREGGELYEQYF. The CDR3 DNA is TGCGCCAGCAGCACTCGGGACAGGGAGGGGGGGGAGCTCTACGAGCAGTACTTC.

This rearrangement joins TRBV28 to TRBJ1-3, with D possibly matching TRBD1 (6 bases). Deletions cut 7 bases from V and 3 bases from J, with 13 bases between. There are 14 residues in the CDR3. Germline CDR1 and CDR2: MDHEN and SYDVKM. DNA of the CDR3: TGTGCCAGCACCTCAACAGGGAGTGGAAACACCATATATTTT. Amino acids: CASTSTGSGNTIYF.

The sample holds a few counts of this clone. The chain combines TRBV6-6 with TRBJ2-2, with a tentative D call TRBD1 (5 bases). Germline V gene data show CDR1 as MNHNY and CDR2 as SVGAGI (reference sequence). V was clipped by 6 bases and J by 4 bases, with 9 bases between them. The CDR3 covers 13 residues. The CDR3 region is CASRDKSTGELFF. The CDR3 DNA reads as TGTGCCAGCAGGGACAAAAGCACCGGGGAGCTGTTTTTT.

The chain combines TRBV7-2 with TRBJ1-3; D may be TRBD1 (5 bases). Between the trimmed V and J ends, which lost 1 base and 0 bases, there was a span of 7 bases. This CDR3 is 15 amino acids long. From germline, CDR1 is SGHTA and CDR2 FQGNSA. The chain's CDR3 is CASSLDGGSGNTIYF. CDR3 in DNA: TGTGCCAGCAGCTTAGACGGGGGCTCTGGAAACACCATATATTTT. The variable domain in full, with the rest retrieved from reference TRBV7-2 and TRBJ1-3, is GAGVSQSPSNKVTEKGKDVELRCDPISGHTALYWYRQSLGQGLEFLIYFQGNSAPDKSGLPSDRFSAERTGGSVSTLTIQRTQQEDSAVYLCASSLDGGSGNTIYFGEGSWLTVV.

The CDR3 DNA follows: TGTGCCTGGAGTGTACAGGCAGGGGTTGGCTACACCTTC. This gives the protein CAWSVQAGVGYTF. The rearrangement joins TRBV30 to TRBJ1-2; possible D gene TRBD1, 6 bases. This CDR3 spans 13 amino acids. Germline CDR1 reads GTSNPN; CDR2 reads SVGIG (reference sequence). Between the trimmed V and J ends, which lost 0 bases and 7 bases, there was a span of 12 bases.

V gene TRBV7-2 combines with J gene TRBJ2-6; the match to TRBD2 covers 7 bases. This CDR3 is built from 18 residues. In germline, CDR1 is SGHTA, CDR2 FQGNSA. V lost 0 bases to trimming and J lost 4 bases; unmatched junction nucleotides: 9. CDR3: CASSLAGGGASGANVLTF. Written as DNA, the CDR3 is TGTGCCAGCAGCTTAGCGGGGGGAGGGGCTTCCGGGGCCAACGTCCTGACTTTC. Looking up the rest from reference TRBV7-2 and TRBJ2-6 gives the full variable domain: GAGVSQSPSNKVTEKGKDVELRCDPISGHTALYWYRQSLGQGLEFLIYFQGNSAPDKSGLPSDRFSAERTGGSVSTLTIQRTQQEDSAVYLCASSLAGGGASGANVLTFGAGSRLTVL.

The chain uses TRBV10-3 and TRBJ2-3; 12 nucleotides agree with TRBD2. Germline CDR1 and CDR2: ENHRY and SYGVKD. V lost 8 bases, J lost 3 bases, and 12 bases stayed unmatched. There are 17 residues in the CDR3. This CDR3 reads CAIAVASGGGRTDTQYF. CDR3 coding DNA: TGTGCCATCGCAGTCGCTAGCGGGGGGGGGCGTACAGATACGCAGTATTTT.

The rearrangement links TRBV27 to TRBJ2-1; 8 positions agree with TRBD2. The V and J ends lost 6 bases and 2 bases, in that order; junction bases with no gene match: 6. The germline V gene has CDR1 MNHEY and CDR2 SMNVEV (reference sequence). The CDR3 loop spans 15 amino acids. CDR3 in amino acids: CASSSELAAYNEQFF. CDR3 in DNA: TGTGCCAGCAGCTCTGAACTAGCGGCCTACAATGAGCAGTTCTTC.

The J gene is TRBJ2-7, the V gene TRBV6-7; no clear D. TRBV6-7 is given ORF status, its function remaining uncertain. This CDR3 is built from 12 residues. Trimming removed 11 bases from V and 0 bases from J, with 11 bases in between. The CDR3: CAGAKTSYEQYF. The CDR3 DNA is TGTGCCGGAGCTAAAACCTCCTACGAGCAGTACTTC.

The J gene is TRBJ2-7, the V gene TRBV28; weak D call: TRBD2 (7 bases). The germline gives CDR1 MDHEN, CDR2 SYDVKM. V lost 11 bases and J 4 bases, leaving 24 bases between the germline ends. CDR3 length: 15 residues. CDR3 amino acids: CASRQGGGPGYEQYF. CDR3 DNA: TGTGCCTCCAGGCAAGGCGGGGGCCCTGGGTACGAGCAGTACTTC.

This clone appeared a single time. The chain has TRBV9 and TRBJ2-3, with D hard to call. Looked up from germline, CDR1 is SGDLS and CDR2 is YYNGEE. The CDR3 is made up of 15 amino acids. V was pared by 3 bases and J by 5 bases, with 16 bases between. As DNA, the CDR3 is TGTGCCAGCAGCGGACTCGGCCTTAGTCTAGATACGCAGTATTTT. Translated: CASSGLGLSLDTQYF.

A few counts support this clone. The rearrangement links TRBV27 to TRBJ1-6; 7 bases are a match to TRBD1. There are 17 residues in the CDR3. V shed 5 bases and J 2 bases; nucleotides not matched to a gene: 9. The germline CDR1 and CDR2 sequences are MNHEY and SMNVEV (reference sequence). CDR3 nucleotides: TGTGCCAGCAGTCCCCAGACCGGACAGGCCTATAATTCACCCCTCCACTTT. This codes for CASSPQTGQAYNSPLHF.

This clone has a single count. The chain joins TRBV27 to TRBJ1-1; D is possibly TRBD1 (5 bases). The CDR3 consists of 15 residues. Looked up from germline, CDR1 is MNHEY and CDR2 is SMNVEV (reference sequence). Trimming removed 2 bases from V and 7 bases from J, with 17 bases in between. Here the CDR3 DNA reads TGTGCCAGCAGTTTAACATCCTGGGGGGACGTTGAAGCTTTCTTT. Translation gives CASSLTSWGDVEAFF.

This chain uses TRBV19 with TRBJ1-4, with a possible D match to TRBD1 (6 bases). Germline assignment: CDR1 LNHDA and CDR2 SQIVND (reference sequence). The CDR3 runs to 15 residues. The germline V and J ends were trimmed by 10 bases and 8 bases, with 23 bases remaining between them. CDR3 residues: CATSGTTGKGEKLFF. In DNA, the CDR3 is TGTGCCACTTCCGGAACCACAGGGAAGGGGGAAAAACTGTTTTTT.

The chain joins TRBV19 to TRBJ1-5; D not resolved. Trimming stripped 4 bases from V and 6 bases from J, with 16 bases between. The germline V gene encodes CDR1 LNHDA and CDR2 SQIVND (reference sequence). This CDR3 is built from 15 residues. CDR3 protein: CASSTKGSGGQPQHF. The CDR3 DNA reads TGTGCCAGTAGTACCAAAGGGAGTGGTGGTCAGCCCCAGCATTTT.